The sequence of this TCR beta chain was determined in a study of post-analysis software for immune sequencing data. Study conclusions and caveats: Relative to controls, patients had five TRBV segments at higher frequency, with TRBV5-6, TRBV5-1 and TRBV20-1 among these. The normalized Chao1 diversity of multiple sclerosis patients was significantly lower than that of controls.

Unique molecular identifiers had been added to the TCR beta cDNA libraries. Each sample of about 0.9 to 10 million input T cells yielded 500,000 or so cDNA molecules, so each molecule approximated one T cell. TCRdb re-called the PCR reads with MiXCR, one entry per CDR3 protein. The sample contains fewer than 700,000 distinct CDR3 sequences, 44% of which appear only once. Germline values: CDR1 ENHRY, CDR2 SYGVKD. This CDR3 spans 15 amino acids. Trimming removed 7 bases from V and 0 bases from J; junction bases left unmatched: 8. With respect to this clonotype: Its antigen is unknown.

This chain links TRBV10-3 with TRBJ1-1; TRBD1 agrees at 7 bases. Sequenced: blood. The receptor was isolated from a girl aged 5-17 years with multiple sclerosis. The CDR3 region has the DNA TGTGCCATCAACCCCGGGGACAGTGTGAACACTGAAGCTTTCTTT. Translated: CAINPGDSVNTEAFF.